In this sample, the clone carrying this TCR beta chain turned up a few times. Its antigen is unknown. Per germline, CDR1 SEHNR and CDR2 FQNEAQ (reference sequence). The CDR3 has 15 amino acids. The J segment lost 5 bases and the V segment lost 1 base, leaving 4 bases of the junction unmatched. These data originate in a study of cytomegalovirus exposure and HLA in healthy donors. Study at large: Prior work identified 100 million to 130 million unique TCR beta sequences in some 180 million T cells. Within the Caucasian-associated ancestry cluster were roughly 81% of the 350 to 400 genotyped donors. The study's findings and limits: Prior analysis indicated that the majority of TCR beta V segments exhibited productivity approximately 87% or approximately 30% of the time. Most TCR sequences showed up rarely, but some public TCRs showed up in many donors.

PCR amplification relied on 60 Vbeta primers (plus 13 Jbeta primers). The repertoire was sequenced with immunoSEQ multiplex PCR; TCRdb's copy has only in-frame clones and lacks some. The profile shows some 120,000 clones, less than 85% of them singletons. The V call is TRBV7-9, the J call TRBJ2-5; the match to TRBD2 covers 10 bases. The sequence was collected from a middle-aged man in good health and CMV-seronegative. The sample was PBMCs. Here the CDR3 reads CASSLGLAGRETQYF. For the CDR3, the DNA is TGTGCCAGCAGCTTAGGACTAGCGGGCAGGGAGACCCAGTACTTC.